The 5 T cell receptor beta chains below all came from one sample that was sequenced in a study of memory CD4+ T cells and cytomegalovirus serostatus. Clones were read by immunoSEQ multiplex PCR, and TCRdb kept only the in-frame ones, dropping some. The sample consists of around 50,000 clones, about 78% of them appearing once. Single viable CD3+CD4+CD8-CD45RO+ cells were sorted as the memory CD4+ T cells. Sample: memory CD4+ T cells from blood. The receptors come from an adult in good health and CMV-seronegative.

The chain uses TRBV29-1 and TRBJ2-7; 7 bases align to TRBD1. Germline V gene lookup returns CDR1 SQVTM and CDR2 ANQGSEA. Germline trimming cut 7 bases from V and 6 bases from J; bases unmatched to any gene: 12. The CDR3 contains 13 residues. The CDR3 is CSAALTGLGEQYF. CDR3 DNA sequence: TGCAGCGCCGCTCTGACAGGGCTTGGCGAGCAGTACTTC.

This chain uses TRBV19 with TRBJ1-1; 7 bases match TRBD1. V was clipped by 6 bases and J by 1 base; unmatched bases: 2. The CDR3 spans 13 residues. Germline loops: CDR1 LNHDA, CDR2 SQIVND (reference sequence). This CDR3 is CASRDRQNTEAFF. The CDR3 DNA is TGTGCCAGTAGGGACAGGCAGAACACTGAAGCTTTCTTT.

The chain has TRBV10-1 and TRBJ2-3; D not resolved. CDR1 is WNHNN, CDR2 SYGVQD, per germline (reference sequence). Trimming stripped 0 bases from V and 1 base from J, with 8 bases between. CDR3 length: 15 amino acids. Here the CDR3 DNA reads TGCGCCAGCAGTGAGTCGGGCGGACGCACAGATACGCAGTATTTT. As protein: CASSESGGRTDTQYF.

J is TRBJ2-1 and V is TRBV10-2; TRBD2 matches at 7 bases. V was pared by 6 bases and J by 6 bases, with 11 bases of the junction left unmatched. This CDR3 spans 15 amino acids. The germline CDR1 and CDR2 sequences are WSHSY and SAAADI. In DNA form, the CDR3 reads TGCGCCAGCAGACCCGGGACTATAGGACTCAATGAGCAGTTCTTC. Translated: CASRPGTIGLNEQFF.

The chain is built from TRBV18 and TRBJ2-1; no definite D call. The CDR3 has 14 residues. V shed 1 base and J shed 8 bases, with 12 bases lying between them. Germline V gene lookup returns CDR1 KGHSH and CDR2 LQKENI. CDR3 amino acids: CASSPLNGRDEQFF. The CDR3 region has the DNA TGTGCCAGCTCACCACTAAATGGAAGGGATGAGCAGTTCTTC.